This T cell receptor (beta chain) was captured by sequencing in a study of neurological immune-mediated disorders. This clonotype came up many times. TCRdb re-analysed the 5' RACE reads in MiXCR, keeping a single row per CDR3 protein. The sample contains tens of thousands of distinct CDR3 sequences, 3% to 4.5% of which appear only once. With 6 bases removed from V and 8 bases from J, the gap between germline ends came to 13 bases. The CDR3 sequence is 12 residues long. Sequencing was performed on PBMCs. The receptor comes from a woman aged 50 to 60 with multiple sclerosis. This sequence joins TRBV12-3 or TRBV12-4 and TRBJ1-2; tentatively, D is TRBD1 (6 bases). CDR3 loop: CASRLGGRGYTF. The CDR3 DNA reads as TGTGCCAGCAGACTAGGGGGGCGCGGCTACACCTTC.